These 30 T cell receptor beta chains were sequenced from one sample in a study of shared clonotypes between healthy human individuals. Assay used: immunoSEQ multiplex PCR; TCRdb lists only in-frame clones, some missing. The table shows under 850,000 clones, with approximately 77% occurring only once. Sequenced: memory CD4+ T cells sorted from blood. Subset specified: CD45RA-negative fraction. Receptor source: a woman aged 25 to 39 in good health.

V is TRBV18 and J is TRBJ1-1, with a tentative D call TRBD1 (6 bases). Per the germline V gene, CDR1 is KGHSH and CDR2 is LQKENI. V lost 6 bases, J lost 4 bases, and 18 bases lay in between. This CDR3 has 15 amino acids. In DNA, the CDR3 is TGTGCCAGCTCGCCAGAACAGGGTGTGGGCACTGAAGCTTTCTTT. It specifies CASSPEQGVGTEAFF. Full variable domain (missing parts from reference TRBV18 and TRBJ1-1): NAGVMQNPRHLVRRRGQEARLRCSPMKGHSHVYWYRQLPEEGLKFMVYLQKENIIDESGMPKERFSAEFPKEGPSILRIQQVVRGDSAAYFCASSPEQGVGTEAFFGQGTRLTVV.

The CDR3 coding sequence is TGTGCCAGCAGCTTGGGTGACCGCTCCTACGAGCAGTACTTC. Translation: CASSLGDRSYEQYF. The chain links TRBV5-5 to TRBJ2-7, with D unclear. CDR3 length: 14 amino acids. Germline CDR1 reads SGHKS; CDR2 reads YYEKEE (reference sequence). Trimming pared 0 bases from V and 0 bases from J, leaving 7 bases between. Combining the CDR3 with reference TRBV5-5 and TRBJ2-7 gives the whole variable domain DAGVTQSPTHLIKTRGQQVTLRCSPISGHKSVSWYQQVLGQGPQFIFQYYEKEERGRGNFPDRFSARQFPNYSSELNVNALLLGDSALYLCASSLGDRSYEQYFGPGTRLTVT.

The chain joins TRBV7-2 to TRBJ2-2, with D perhaps TRBD1 or TRBD2 (6 bases each). Germline V gene data show CDR1 as SGHTA and CDR2 as FQGNSA. This CDR3 contains 16 residues. V lost 7 bases and J 6 bases, leaving 21 bases between the germline ends. The DNA of the CDR3 is TGTGCCAGCACCCCTGGGGGCGGGACCAGGGCCGGGGAGCTGTTTTTT. It translates to CASTPGGGTRAGELFF.

DNA of the CDR3: TGTGCCTGGAAAATCGGACCGGGCGGCCACGAGCAGTACTTC. It is translated as CAWKIGPGGHEQYF. The chain recombines TRBV30 with TRBJ2-7, with D unresolved. V was trimmed by 4 bases and J by 5 bases, leaving 18 bases between them. The CDR3 is 14 amino acids. The germline V gene has CDR1 GTSNPN and CDR2 SVGIG (reference sequence).

This clone turned up a few times. The chain has TRBV2 and TRBJ1-4; D gene uncertain. CDR1 and CDR2 from the germline V gene are SNHLY and FYNNEI. V was pared by 6 bases and J by 7 bases, with 18 bases between. CDR3 length: 15 amino acids. CDR3 bases: TGTGCCAGCAGCCTCCTTGGGGTCGAGGGTGAAAAACTGTTTTTT. It is translated as CASSLLGVEGEKLFF.

This clone was counted between two and nine times. The identical CDR3 is also encoded by other nucleotide sequences in the sample. This chain joins TRBV28 and TRBJ1-5; the D is unclear. The germline V gene has CDR1 MDHEN and CDR2 SYDVKM. V was trimmed by 1 base and J by 1 base, leaving 2 bases between them. The length of the CDR3 is 13 residues. As DNA, the CDR3 is TGTGCCAGCAGTTTATACAGCAATCAGCCCCAGCATTTT. Protein sequence: CASSLYSNQPQHF.

Details on this clone: Other DNA sequences of this sample code for an identical CDR3. The rearrangement links TRBV20-1 to TRBJ1-2; D unclear. V lost 1 base to trimming and J lost 2 bases, with 2 bases between them. The CDR3 spans 11 residues. Germline V gives CDR1 DFQATT, CDR2 SNEGSKA (reference sequence). The CDR3 loop reads CSARANYGYTF. In DNA form, the CDR3 reads TGCAGTGCTAGAGCGAACTATGGCTACACCTTC.

The CDR3 region has the DNA TGTGCCTGGAGTAGACAGGCGAACACTGAAGCTTTCTTT. Residues: CAWSRQANTEAFF. The V gene is TRBV30, the J gene TRBJ1-1, with a possible D match to TRBD1 (6 bases). CDR1 GTSNPN and CDR2 SVGIG come from the germline V gene (reference sequence). The CDR3 spans 13 residues. The V end was cut by 2 bases, the J end by 1 base, with 8 bases between.

The chain uses TRBV27 and TRBJ1-2; TRBD1 aligns across 11 bases. Germline lookup yields CDR1 MNHEY and CDR2 SMNVEV (reference sequence). Trimming took 5 bases from V and 4 from J; bases not matched to a gene: 6. CDR3 length: 15 amino acids. The CDR3 sequence is CASSMGTGGFYGYTF. CDR3 bases: TGTGCCAGCAGTATGGGGACAGGGGGATTCTATGGCTACACCTTC.

The V call is TRBV28, the J call TRBJ2-7; 7 bases align to TRBD1. V shed 6 bases and J 3 bases; nucleotides not matched to a gene: 11. Germline CDR1 MDHEN, CDR2 SYDVKM. CDR3 length: 15 residues. The CDR3 nucleotides read TGTGCCAGCAGCTCCGGGGACAGTAGCTTCTACGAGCAGTACTTC. Protein: CASSSGDSSFYEQYF.

This clone was seen ten or more times. This sequence joins TRBV9 and TRBJ2-2, with 11 positions matching TRBD2. Germline CDR1 reads SGDLS; CDR2 reads YYNGEE. The CDR3 contains 18 residues. J gave up 5 bases and V 0 bases, and 9 bases lay outside the gene matches. CDR3 amino acids: CASSVGRIAGGPTGELFF. The CDR3 DNA follows: TGTGCCAGCAGCGTAGGACGGATAGCGGGAGGGCCAACCGGGGAGCTGTTTTTT.

Only one count was recorded for this clone. The chain recombines TRBV6-1 with TRBJ1-4; 9 positions agree with TRBD1. Germline CDR1 reads MNHNS; CDR2 reads SASEGT. The CDR3 contains 15 residues. V shed 4 bases and J 7 bases; nucleotides not matched to a gene: 7. CDR3 residues: CASSAYRGRSEKLFF. The CDR3 coding sequence is TGTGCCAGCAGTGCATACAGGGGGCGCAGTGAAAAACTGTTTTTT.

This chain connects TRBV19 to TRBJ2-2; 7 bases map to TRBD2. The length of the CDR3 is 17 residues. Germline CDR1 LNHDA, CDR2 SQIVND (reference sequence). The V gene end was trimmed by 5 bases and the J gene end by 1 base; junction bases not matched to a gene: 10. The CDR3 sequence: CASSALRASGNTGELFF. The CDR3 DNA is TGTGCCAGTAGTGCCCTCAGGGCTAGCGGGAACACCGGGGAGCTGTTTTTT. The complete variable domain, with remaining parts taken from reference TRBV19 and TRBJ2-2, reads DGGITQSPKYLFRKEGQNVTLSCEQNLNHDAMYWYRQDPGQGLRLIYYSQIVNDFQKGDIAEGYSVSREKKESFPLTVTSAQKNPTAFYLCASSALRASGNTGELFFGEGSRLTVL.

The chain recombines TRBV6-6 with TRBJ1-5; D unresolved. Trimming stripped 2 bases from V and 2 bases from J, with 7 bases between. Germline CDR1 MNHNY, CDR2 SVGAGI (reference sequence). The CDR3 covers 14 residues. The CDR3 region has the DNA TGTGCCAGCAGTTACCGGGGTGGCAATCAGCCCCAGCATTTT. Translated: CASSYRGGNQPQHF.

This sequence joins TRBV5-1 and TRBJ2-3; either TRBD1 or TRBD2 may fit D (5 bases each). The CDR3 has 14 residues. V was pared by 4 bases and J by 3 bases, with 12 bases between. CDR1 is SGHRS, CDR2 YFSETQ, per germline. The CDR3 reads CASSPGWGTDTQYF. The CDR3, as DNA: TGCGCCAGCAGCCCCGGTTGGGGGACAGATACGCAGTATTTT.

This clone was observed once. The chain uses TRBV6-9 and TRBJ2-7; 7 bases map to TRBD2. The CDR3 spans 15 residues. Germline V CDR1 and CDR2: MNHGY, SVAAGI. The junction had 8 bases not matched to a gene; V was cut back by 6 bases and J by 0 bases. CDR3 region: CASRIGGRRSYEQYF. CDR3 coding DNA: TGTGCCAGCAGAATAGGCGGGAGACGCTCCTACGAGCAGTACTTC.

The V call is TRBV5-4, the J call TRBJ1-2; 9 bases agree with TRBD1. Trimming at V came to 4 bases and at J to 4 bases, leaving 2 bases not matched to a gene. CDR3 length: 13 residues. Germline CDR1 and CDR2: SGHNT and YYREEE (reference sequence). The CDR3 is CASSGTGTYGYTF. In nucleotides, the CDR3 is TGTGCCAGCAGCGGGACAGGGACCTATGGCTACACCTTC.

In nucleotides, the CDR3 is TGCAGCGTTGTTCTGTCTGGCAGGGGCGATACGCAGTATTTT. Translated, it gives CSVVLSGRGDTQYF. The gene calls are TRBV29-1 and TRBJ2-3; possible D gene TRBD1, 6 bases. V gave up 4 bases and J gave up 6 bases, with 17 bases separating them. Germline V CDR1 and CDR2: SQVTM, ANQGSEA. The CDR3 extends over 14 amino acids.

The chain combines TRBV27 with TRBJ1-5, with D unclear. Trimming removed 7 bases at V and 0 bases at J, with 16 bases between. The CDR3 runs 16 residues. Germline V gives CDR1 MNHEY, CDR2 SMNVEV (reference sequence). This CDR3 is CASKPSQSLSNQPQHF. The DNA for the CDR3 is TGTGCCAGCAAGCCCAGCCAGTCCCTTAGCAATCAGCCCCAGCATTTT.

The chain employs TRBV5-1 and TRBJ2-2; unclear D gene. This CDR3 contains 15 residues. Germline V gene sequence: CDR1 SGHRS, CDR2 YFSETQ. Trimming stripped 0 bases from V and 5 bases from J, with 11 bases between. The DNA of the CDR3 is TGCGCCAGCAGCTTGGGAGGCGGTCCTACCGGGGAGCTGTTTTTT. Encoded protein: CASSLGGGPTGELFF.

Concerning this clone: Other DNA variants within this sample encode the same CDR3. The rearrangement uses TRBV7-9 and TRBJ1-1; unclear D gene. V lost 1 base and J lost 1, with 10 bases in between. The germline gives CDR1 SEHNR, CDR2 FQNEAQ (reference sequence). The length of the CDR3 is 15 residues. The CDR3 region is CASSLDGYRNTEAFF. As DNA, the CDR3 is TGTGCCAGCAGCTTAGATGGATATAGGAACACTGAAGCTTTCTTT.

J is TRBJ2-5 and V is TRBV7-9, with D unresolved. CDR1 and CDR2 (germline): SEHNR, FQNEAQ (reference sequence). V lost 7 bases and J lost 0, with 12 bases in between. The CDR3 loop spans 14 amino acids. CDR3 residues: CASMNRDNQETQYF. As DNA, the CDR3 is TGTGCCAGCATGAACCGAGACAACCAAGAGACCCAGTACTTC.

The rearrangement uses TRBV11-2 and TRBJ1-4; 7 bases map to TRBD1. Germline trimming cut 7 bases from V and 5 bases from J; bases unmatched to any gene: 4. The CDR3 length is 13 residues. Germline CDR1 and CDR2: SGHAT and FQNNGV. CDR3 nucleotides: TGTGCCAGCACGGGGGGACAGAATGAAAAACTGTTTTTT. This codes for CASTGGQNEKLFF.

The J gene is TRBJ1-4, the V gene TRBV15, with TRBD1 as a possible D gene (6 bases). CDR1 and CDR2 from the germline V gene are LNHNV and YYDKDF (reference sequence). Trimming stripped 5 bases from V and 1 base from J, with 8 bases between. The length of the CDR3 is 14 residues. In DNA form, the CDR3 reads TGTGCCACCAGCCCAGGGGTAACTAATGAAAAACTGTTTTTT. This sequence encodes CATSPGVTNEKLFF.

This clone was seen only once. The chain carries TRBV10-3 and TRBJ2-2; no clear D. The CDR3 is made up of 13 amino acids. Germline V gives CDR1 ENHRY, CDR2 SYGVKD. Between the trimmed V and J ends, which lost 0 bases and 8 bases, there was a span of 7 bases. The DNA of the CDR3 is TGTGCCATCAGTGAGTCTCCGATGGGGGAGCTGTTTTTT. It encodes CAISESPMGELFF.

The gene calls are TRBV18 and TRBJ2-1; D is possibly TRBD2 (5 bases). V lost 3 bases and J 5 bases, leaving 14 bases between the germline ends. The CDR3 extends over 15 amino acids. Germline V gene sequence: CDR1 KGHSH, CDR2 LQKENI. The CDR3 nucleotides read TGTGCCAGCTCACCCGGGGTGGGTACGGACAATGAGCAGTTCTTC. It is translated as CASSPGVGTDNEQFF.

The J gene is TRBJ1-5, the V gene TRBV28, with D uncertain. V dropped 2 bases and J dropped 2 bases, with 10 bases sitting between them. This CDR3 is 15 amino acids long. Germline CDR1 and CDR2: MDHEN and SYDVKM. The CDR3 protein is CASSLPLTRNQPQHF. For the CDR3, the DNA is TGTGCCAGCAGTTTACCCCTAACCCGCAATCAGCCCCAGCATTTT.

This rearrangement joins TRBV18 to TRBJ2-1; D is ambiguous. CDR3 size: 13 residues. V was clipped by 4 bases and J by 5 bases, with 9 bases between them. Germline values: CDR1 KGHSH, CDR2 LQKENI. The chain's CDR3 is CASSRDINNEQFF. The CDR3 region has the DNA TGTGCCAGCTCACGAGATATAAACAATGAGCAGTTCTTC. Full variable domain (remainder filled in from reference TRBV18 and TRBJ2-1): NAGVMQNPRHLVRRRGQEARLRCSPMKGHSHVYWYRQLPEEGLKFMVYLQKENIIDESGMPKERFSAEFPKEGPSILRIQQVVRGDSAAYFCASSRDINNEQFFGPGTRLTVL.

The rearrangement links TRBV6-5 to TRBJ1-1; D gene uncertain. Trimming stripped 8 bases from V and 1 base from J, with 14 bases between. Germline V gene data show CDR1 as MNHEY and CDR2 as SVGAGI. The CDR3 contains 14 residues. CDR3 in DNA: TGTGCCAGCTGGCGGAACTACAGGAACACTGAAGCTTTCTTT. Its translation: CASWRNYRNTEAFF.

For this clone: Other DNA sequences in this specimen translate into the identical CDR3. V is TRBV11-2 and J is TRBJ1-2; D perhaps matches TRBD1 (5 bases). The CDR3 sequence is 13 residues long. CDR1 and CDR2 (germline): SGHAT, FQNNGV. Trimming left V 5 bases short and J 4 bases short, with 11 bases between. CDR3 nucleotide sequence: TGTGCCAGCAGCCCTGGGACCTCCTATGGCTACACCTTC. Translated: CASSPGTSYGYTF.